This T cell receptor (beta chain) came from a study of T-cell memory formation after mild COVID-19. V lost 5 bases and J 2 bases, leaving 15 bases between the germline ends. The CDR3 covers 15 residues. Germline values: CDR1 MRHNA, CDR2 SNTAGT. TCRdb reprocessed the 5' RACE reads with MiXCR, giving one entry per CDR3 protein. The sample lists about 410,000 distinct CDR3 sequences; about 25% were seen once. This clonotype appeared once. Sequencing was carried out using PBMCs or a T cell subset sorted from them (not recorded which). This receptor was obtained from an adult woman who had mild COVID-19 (a few samples of this study predate the infection). Cell type and time point are not known. This chain links TRBV6-4 with TRBJ1-2; D remains ambiguous. The CDR3 region has the DNA TGTGCCAGCAGTCGCAATTCAGGAGGAAACTATGGCTACACCTTC. The encoded protein is CASSRNSGGNYGYTF.